One sample yielded the 27 T cell receptor beta chains listed below, sequenced in a study of STAT3 mutations in large granular lymphocyte leukemia. Study-wide points: Every T-LGLL patient had at least one immunodominant TCRbeta clonotype.

Their specific antigens are unknown. Libraries were prepared by immunoSEQ multiplex PCR; TCRdb keeps only in-frame clonotypes and omits some of them. The sample holds fewer than 11,000 clones, 88% seen once. Sequences were obtained from peripheral blood mononuclear cells. Every receptor here comes from a man aged 55-75 years with T-cell large granular lymphocyte leukemia. Some clones in this sample may be carry-over from other donors' samples.

The table lists this clone with a count of one. The CDR3 DNA reads TGCGCCAGCAGCTCACCCCTAGGGGCCTACGAGCAGTACTTC. It specifies CASSSPLGAYEQYF. The V gene is TRBV5-1, the J gene TRBJ2-7; the D gene is possibly TRBD1 (5 bases). Trimming took off 3 bases at V and 2 bases at J, with 12 bases between the two ends. Germline CDR1 is SGHRS and CDR2 is YFSETQ. CDR3 length: 14 residues.

The gene calls are TRBV7-9 and TRBJ2-7; D not resolved. The CDR3 sequence is 15 residues long. Germline-derived CDR1 and CDR2 are SEHNR and FQNEAQ (reference sequence). Trimming cost V 5 bases and J 3 bases, with 17 bases left between them. The CDR3 is CASSPRSSKGYEQYF. DNA for the CDR3: TGTGCCAGCAGCCCGAGGTCCAGTAAGGGCTACGAGCAGTACTTC.

The chain couples TRBV25-1 to TRBJ1-2; the D gene is possibly TRBD1 (5 bases). This CDR3 spans 12 amino acids. Per germline, CDR1 MGHDK and CDR2 SYGVNS. Trimming shortened V by 3 bases and J by 7 bases, and 9 bases separated the two germline ends. The CDR3 loop reads CASSEEGVGYTF. The CDR3 nucleotides read TGTGCCAGCAGTGAGGAAGGGGTTGGCTACACCTTC.

The chain links TRBV5-1 to TRBJ2-5; 13 positions agree with TRBD2. The CDR3 runs to 15 residues. V lost 4 bases and J lost 4; bases outside the gene matches: 4. Germline V gene sequence: CDR1 SGHRS, CDR2 YFSETQ. The CDR3 DNA sequence: TGCGCCAGCAGCACGGGACTAGCGGGACCAGAGACCCAGTACTTC. Residues: CASSTGLAGPETQYF. Based on the CDR3 plus reference TRBV5-1 and TRBJ2-5, the full variable domain is KAGVTQTPRYLIKTRGQQVTLSCSPISGHRSVSWYQQTPGQGLQFLFEYFSETQRNKGNFPGRFSGRQFSNSRSEMNVSTLELGDSALYLCASSTGLAGPETQYFGPGTRLLVL.

This chain connects TRBV30 to TRBJ1-4; no reliable D call. This CDR3 region has 13 residues. V was trimmed by 4 bases and J by 3 bases, leaving 9 bases between them. The germline CDR1 and CDR2 sequences are GTSNPN and SVGIG (reference sequence). The CDR3 sequence is CAWIGNPNEKLFF. CDR3 nucleotide sequence: TGTGCCTGGATTGGCAACCCTAATGAAAAACTGTTTTTT. The full variable domain, rest sourced from reference TRBV30 and TRBJ1-4, is SQTIHQWPATLVQPVGSPLSLECTVEGTSNPNLYWYRQAAGRGLQLLFYSVGIGQISSEVPQNLSASRPQDRQFILSSKKLLLSDSGFYLCAWIGNPNEKLFFGSGTQLSVL.

The rearrangement joins TRBV7-8 to TRBJ1-2; 9 bases are a match to TRBD1. The CDR3 sequence is 12 residues long. With 5 bases clipped from V and 10 bases from J, the junction kept 5 bases outside the gene matches. Germline V gives CDR1 SGHVS, CDR2 FQNEAQ. The CDR3 DNA follows: TGTGCCAGCAGCCTGGACAGGGGAGACTACACCTTC. Its translation is CASSLDRGDYTF. Using reference TRBV7-8 and TRBJ1-2 for the parts outside the CDR3, the full variable domain is GAGVSQSPRYKVAKRGQDVALRCDPISGHVSLFWYQQALGQGPEFLTYFQNEAQLDKSGLPSDRFFAERPEGSVSTLKIQRTQQEDSAVYLCASSLDRGDYTFGSGTRLTVV.

The CDR3 region is CAIWEGGPSYEQYF. The CDR3 DNA is TGTGCCATCTGGGAAGGGGGTCCTTCCTACGAGCAGTACTTC. This sequence joins TRBV10-3 and TRBJ2-7, with a tentative D call TRBD1 (6 bases). This CDR3 has 14 residues. V was cut by 8 bases and J by 1 base, with 15 bases left in between. The germline gives CDR1 ENHRY, CDR2 SYGVKD.

This clone has only one observation. The chain couples TRBV5-4 to TRBJ2-3; 10 nucleotides line up with TRBD2. Germline lookup yields CDR1 SGHNT and CDR2 YYREEE (reference sequence). The CDR3 runs to 16 residues. With 4 bases clipped from V and 5 bases from J, the junction kept 10 bases outside the gene matches. The CDR3: CASSQGLAAAGDTQYF. In DNA, the CDR3 is TGTGCCAGCAGCCAAGGACTAGCGGCAGCTGGAGATACGCAGTATTTT.

This sequence joins TRBV2 and TRBJ1-5; TRBD1 might be the D (5 bases). Trimming cost V 11 bases and J 8 bases, with 16 bases left between them. The CDR3 covers 12 residues. Germline V gives CDR1 SNHLY, CDR2 FYNNEI. The CDR3 loop reads CAGGTGREPQHF. The CDR3, as DNA: TGTGCCGGAGGGACGGGCCGTGAGCCCCAGCATTTT.

The chain employs TRBV5-5 and TRBJ2-1; a weak D match, TRBD2 (6 bases). Germline CDR1 SGHKS, CDR2 YYEKEE (reference sequence). The V gene lost 4 bases and the J gene lost 9 bases, with 26 bases spanning the gap. This CDR3 is 17 amino acids long. The CDR3 DNA is TGTGCCAGCAGCCGGTTAGGGACTCCGATGGAAAGGGGTGAGCAGTTCTTC. Encoded protein: CASSRLGTPMERGEQFF. Complete variable domain (other parts from reference TRBV5-5 and TRBJ2-1): DAGVTQSPTHLIKTRGQQVTLRCSPISGHKSVSWYQQVLGQGPQFIFQYYEKEERGRGNFPDRFSARQFPNYSSELNVNALLLGDSALYLCASSRLGTPMERGEQFFGPGTRLTVL.

The V gene is TRBV11-2, the J gene TRBJ2-7; D is perhaps TRBD2 (6 bases). CDR1 and CDR2 from the germline V gene are SGHAT and FQNNGV. The V end was cut by 5 bases, the J end by 0 bases, with 17 bases between. This CDR3 region has 16 residues. As DNA, the CDR3 is TGTGCCAGCAGCCTCCCTTTTGCGGGACGCTCCTACGAGCAGTACTTC. It specifies CASSLPFAGRSYEQYF.

The rearrangement joins TRBV5-1 to TRBJ2-5; D is undetermined. Germline V gene data show CDR1 as SGHRS and CDR2 as YFSETQ. The CDR3 runs 11 residues. Trimming shortened V by 4 bases and J by 0 bases, and 1 base separated the two germline ends. The CDR3 protein is CASSDQETQYF. The CDR3 coding sequence is TGCGCCAGCAGCGACCAAGAGACCCAGTACTTC.

The chain recombines TRBV28 with TRBJ2-7; 9 bases are shared with TRBD1. Trimming cost V 5 bases and J 6 bases; bases outside gene matches: 11. The germline V gene encodes CDR1 MDHEN and CDR2 SYDVKM. This CDR3 has 15 amino acids. CDR3 in DNA: TGTGCCAGCAGTACTCTTCACAGGGGGCTGGGCGAGCAGTACTTC. Translating gives CASSTLHRGLGEQYF.

The chain is built from TRBV29-1 and TRBJ2-7; TRBD2 is a possible D gene (6 bases). CDR3 size: 13 residues. Germline lookup yields CDR1 SQVTM and CDR2 ANQGSEA. Trimming pared 6 bases from V and 7 bases from J, leaving 19 bases between. In DNA, the CDR3 is TGCAGCGTGGGACTTCCGCTCAAACGGGAGCAGTACTTC. Protein: CSVGLPLKREQYF.

This sequence joins TRBV18 and TRBJ1-1; unclear D gene. V gave up 1 base and J gave up 3 bases, with 6 bases separating them. The CDR3 is 13 amino acids. The germline V gene encodes CDR1 KGHSH and CDR2 LQKENI. DNA of the CDR3: TGTGCCAGCTCACCACGGTGGGACACTGAAGCTTTCTTT. The encoded protein is CASSPRWDTEAFF. Using reference TRBV18 and TRBJ1-1 for the parts outside the CDR3, the full variable domain is NAGVMQNPRHLVRRRGQEARLRCSPMKGHSHVYWYRQLPEEGLKFMVYLQKENIIDESGMPKERFSAEFPKEGPSILRIQQVVRGDSAAYFCASSPRWDTEAFFGQGTRLTVV.

The chain carries TRBV6-1 and TRBJ2-2, with 9 bases matching TRBD2. After removal of 5 bases from V and 2 bases from J, the junction contained 3 bases not matched to a gene. Per germline, CDR1 MNHNS and CDR2 SASEGT. This CDR3 is built from 15 residues. The CDR3 protein is CASSRLAGNTGELFF. The CDR3 DNA sequence: TGTGCCAGCAGTCGGCTAGCGGGAAACACCGGGGAGCTGTTTTTT.

This chain uses TRBV11-2 with TRBJ2-2, with 7 bases fitting TRBD1. CDR1 is SGHAT and CDR2 is FQNNGV in the germline V gene. CDR3 length equals 17 residues. J was trimmed by 5 bases and V by 2 bases; bases with no gene match: 11. The DNA for the CDR3 is TGTGCCAGCAGCTTAACTTCGACAGGGCGTAGTACCGGGGAGCTGTTTTTT. Its protein product is CASSLTSTGRSTGELFF.

The genes are TRBV7-2 and TRBJ2-3; TRBD2 matches at 9 bases. Per the germline V gene, CDR1 is SGHTA and CDR2 is FQGNSA. Germline trimming cut 1 base from V and 2 bases from J; bases unmatched to any gene: 4. The CDR3 extends over 16 amino acids. This chain's CDR3 is CASSLGLAGPTDTQYF. The CDR3 bases are TGTGCCAGCAGCTTAGGGCTAGCGGGACCCACAGATACGCAGTATTTT.

CDR3 nucleotides: TGTGCCAGCAACCAAAGAGGAACAGATACGCAGTATTTT. Translated, it gives CASNQRGTDTQYF. The chain employs TRBV7-2 and TRBJ2-3; the D is unclear. V was shortened by 7 bases and J by 3 bases, with 11 bases between the two germline ends. This CDR3 has 13 residues. Germline assignment: CDR1 SGHTA and CDR2 FQGNSA.

This rearrangement joins TRBV7-3 to TRBJ2-1, with a possible D match to TRBD1 (7 bases). Germline loops: CDR1 SGHTA, CDR2 FQGTGA. Trimming left V 2 bases short and J 3 bases short, with 14 bases between. There are 16 residues in the CDR3. Here the CDR3 DNA reads TGTGCCAGCAGCTTACTGGCAGGGGGACTCTACAATGAGCAGTTCTTC. Translation gives CASSLLAGGLYNEQFF.

The chain recombines TRBV5-6 with TRBJ2-5; tentative D call: TRBD1 (6 bases). Deletions cut 0 bases from V and 4 bases from J, with 16 bases between. The CDR3 covers 16 residues. Germline values: CDR1 SGHDT, CDR2 YYEEEE. CDR3 sequence (DNA): TGTGCCAGCAGCTTGGTTGCAGGGGTGGCTGGAGAGACCCAGTACTTC. Translation gives CASSLVAGVAGETQYF. The full variable domain, in which reference TRBV5-6 and TRBJ2-5 provide the parts outside the CDR3, is DAGVTQSPTHLIKTRGQQVTLRCSPKSGHDTVSWYQQALGQGPQFIFQYYEEEERQRGNFPDRFSGHQFPNYSSELNVNALLLGDSALYLCASSLVAGVAGETQYFGPGTRLLVL.

The CDR3 DNA follows: TGTGCCAGCAGCTCGGGGGATGAGCAGTTCTTC. It specifies CASSSGDEQFF. V gene TRBV6-6 combines with J gene TRBJ2-1, with a weak D call TRBD2 (6 bases). Per germline, CDR1 MNHNY and CDR2 SVGAGI (reference sequence). This CDR3 contains 11 residues. V gave up 6 bases and J gave up 8 bases, with 8 bases separating them.

This rearrangement joins TRBV5-4 to TRBJ2-1; D ambiguous. Trimming stripped 1 base from V and 2 bases from J, with 7 bases between. Germline V gives CDR1 SGHNT, CDR2 YYREEE (reference sequence). The CDR3 loop spans 14 amino acids. CDR3 residues: CASSLSSTYNEQFF. CDR3 DNA: TGTGCCAGCAGCTTGAGCAGTACCTACAATGAGCAGTTCTTC.

The rearrangement joins TRBV5-1 to TRBJ2-1, with D hard to call. This CDR3 region has 14 residues. V was trimmed by 1 base and J by 0 bases, leaving 5 bases between them. Germline-derived CDR1 and CDR2 are SGHRS and YFSETQ. CDR3 bases: TGCGCCAGCAGCTTGTACAGCTCCTACAATGAGCAGTTCTTC. Amino acid sequence: CASSLYSSYNEQFF.

The chain combines TRBV6-5 with TRBJ1-1, with TRBD1 as a possible D gene (6 bases). V dropped 2 bases and J dropped 11 bases, with 18 bases sitting between them. The germline V gene has CDR1 MNHEY and CDR2 SVGAGI. CDR3 length: 14 residues. The CDR3 reads CASSYGGAQVEAFF. The DNA for the CDR3 is TGTGCCAGCAGTTACGGGGGGGCGCAAGTGGAGGCTTTCTTT.

J is TRBJ2-1 and V is TRBV18; TRBD2 is a possible D gene (6 bases). The CDR3 extends over 14 amino acids. Trimming left V 3 bases short and J 2 bases short, with 8 bases between. Germline loops: CDR1 KGHSH, CDR2 LQKENI. The CDR3, as DNA: TGTGCCAGCTCACCGGGACTCGCCTACAATGAGCAGTTCTTC. It codes for CASSPGLAYNEQFF.

The chain combines TRBV28 with TRBJ1-5; no clear D gene. Trimming removed 2 bases at V and 7 bases at J, with 9 bases between. The CDR3 length is 13 residues. Germline-derived CDR1 and CDR2 are MDHEN and SYDVKM. The CDR3 sequence is CASSLGFLQPQHF. The CDR3 DNA follows: TGTGCCAGCAGTTTAGGGTTTCTGCAGCCCCAGCATTTT.